This TCR beta chain emerged from a study of Graves' ophthalmopathy and Graves' hyperthyroidism. This clonotype appeared many times. Amplifying from RNA transcripts, the study obtained TCR beta CDR3 regions. HTBI primers primed a first-round RT-PCR, and a second-round multiplex PCR followed. MiXCR was run by TCRdb on the multiplex PCR reads, yielding one entry per CDR3 protein. Of hundreds of thousands of distinct CDR3 sequences listed, about 24% are singletons. Being free of ophthalmopathy for 18 months of follow-up defined stable hyperthyroidism. Establishment of the diagnosis relied upon clinical symptoms, serum thyroxine, TRAb, thyroid ultrasound and orbital computed tomography. The V segment lost 0 bases and the J segment 8 bases; nucleotides outside the gene matches: 8. Germline loops: CDR1 DFQATT, CDR2 SNEGSKA (reference sequence). The CDR3 extends over 15 amino acids.

The V gene is TRBV20-1, the J gene TRBJ2-4, with TRBD2 matching 9 bases. Sequencing was performed on peripheral blood. The receptor's source is a woman aged 18 to 35 with stable Graves' hyperthyroidism. Some clones in this sample may be carry-over from other donors' samples. CDR3 sequence reads: CSARDQAAGGYIQYF. Here the CDR3 DNA reads TGCAGTGCTAGAGATCAAGCAGCGGGGGGATACATTCAGTACTTC.